This T cell receptor beta chain was recorded in a study of blood T cell repertoires in COVID-19. As for the study in general: Donors in the United States, Italy and Spain gave samples during acute or convalescent COVID-19.

The V gene end was trimmed by 0 bases and the J gene end by 15 bases; junction bases not matched to a gene: 8. This CDR3 is built from 14 residues. The germline CDR1 and CDR2 sequences are SGHDT and YYEEEE. Original methodology: Amplification with reference gene primers provided the estimates of nucleated cell counts. Method: immunoSEQ multiplex PCR; TCRdb's copy keeps in-frame clones and lacks some. That table is the source of V, J and clone size, and D and trimming were worked out from the DNA. The sample includes approximately 140,000 clones, around 90% of them seen just once. This chain uses TRBV5-6 with TRBJ1-4; 10 bases fit TRBD1. This TCR was sampled from a woman aged 60-75 years with active or convalescent COVID-19. The specimen sequenced was peripheral blood. The CDR3 is CASSLAVTGTGVFF. In DNA, the CDR3 is TGTGCCAGCAGCTTGGCCGTCACTGGGACAGGGGTGTTTTTT.